Sequencing of this T cell receptor (beta chain) was carried out in a study of cytomegalovirus exposure and HLA in healthy donors (dated by TCRdb to about 2017). Some background on the complete study: In an earlier analysis of about 560 of the donors, 250 to 350 Gb of sequence data and approximately 120 million unique TCR beta sequences from approximately 180 million T cells were reported. An early release covering just under 650 HLA-typed donors comprised approximately 290 gigabases of sequencing data and about 90 million unique TCR sequences. Of the roughly 400 genotyped donors, 65% to 90% fell in the genetic ancestry cluster associated with self-reported Caucasian donors. The study aimed to test whether cataloging public T cell receptors could reveal signatures of past pathogen exposure. The study used immunosequencing to profile the T cell repertoires of 600 to 850 subjects and linked those repertoires to cytomegalovirus serostatus. Along with the roughly 670-subject first cohort, a separate validation cohort of over 90 different subjects was used. The study combined high-throughput TCR immunosequencing, statistical association of individual TCRs with disease status, and machine learning to predict cytomegalovirus infection status. To study patterns of TCR occurrence, a later analysis re-analyzed previously published TCR beta repertoires from around 660 donors and added high-resolution HLA genotyping. The later analysis used no new phenotypic data to find candidate immune exposures, relying instead on TCR beta sequences and their occurrence across donors. An earlier analysis of around 580 of the donors used high-throughput TCR beta sequencing to judge whether each TCR beta V gene segment behaved as functional or pseudogenic. Alongside the repertoire data, information on donor age, sex, ethnicity and CMV serostatus was compiled. Genome-wide SNP genotypes for about 65% of the 666 donors were used in a later genetic analysis, which treated that subset as a discovery cohort. All discovery cohort repertoires had been generated on a single sequencing platform. Both class I and class II loci were covered by HLA typing, at four-digit resolution. Typing coverage differed by locus: A, B, C, DRB1 and DQB1 were typed in roughly 620-630 donors, DQA1 in approximately 520, DPA1 in some 600, and DPB1 in roughly 470. Because of strong linkage in the cohort, four or five DR-DQ haplotypes were treated as single units for association and clustering. On average, about 200,000 unique TCR beta nucleotide sequences were sequenced per donor among some 420 genotyped donors of the cohort, with around 19% of those sequences being non-productive. Points the paper makes about the study in general: According to a later analysis, parvovirus B19, influenza, CMV and Epstein-Barr virus appeared linked to several top co-occurrence clusters. In the study, about 150 TCR beta chains were listed as associated with cytomegalovirus. Linkage disequilibrium might explain the correlated functional status among segregating V segments, but an unknown experimental factor could not be excluded. Most TCR sequences were observed very rarely across donors, whereas some public TCRs were present in many individuals. In a later analysis, TCR association rates were found to vary across HLA loci, with the most associated TCRs seen for DRB1 alleles and the fewest for HLA-C alleles. In this cohort, only TCR beta chains were sequenced, and detectable features were limited by the absence of alpha or paired-chain data. When HLA alleles, especially DR and DQ, strongly co-occurred, attributing TCR associations to individual alleles was difficult. In an earlier analysis of fewer than 700 of the donors, most TCR beta V segments appeared in productive rearrangements about 87% or about 30% of the time, broadly matching IMGT annotations. According to a later analysis, most CMV-associated TCR beta chains appeared to be HLA-restricted, and the HLA associations seemed to be driven largely by CMV exposure. The authors suggested that the approach could potentially be generalized to other disease states and immunological phenotypes. The presence/absence analyses assumed that sequencing depth was roughly uniform across donors, and that assumption may not be true. A further reported finding was that TCR beta sequences accurately predicted the HLA-A and HLA-B alleles for most subjects in the first cohort. A few of the identified cytomegalovirus-associated TCR beta chains were confirmed in vitro to be specific for cytomegalovirus antigens. Immune exposure information for the cohort was limited to CMV serostatus. A later analysis found that HLA-associated TCR beta chains were more clonally expanded and had lower generation probabilities than equally common non-associated chains. The 87-base-pair reads could not distinguish some IMGT-functional V segments, including TRBV6-2 and TRBV6-3, so those segments were excluded. Compared with the roughly 670-donor mean, donors in an Asian-associated ancestry cluster had fewer N-insertions in productive TCRs, according to a later genetic analysis. In a later genetic analysis, a missense DCLRE1C variant was associated with V-gene and J-gene trimming of TCR beta chains, and the association was replicated in an independent cohort. In both the original and validation cohorts, the classifier was reported to diagnose cytomegalovirus status with high specificity and sensitivity. A group of highly shared sequence variants was considered likely to be a technical artifact of the sequencing pipeline. Specific HLA alleles were associated with 15,000 to 20,000 TCR beta sequences at a false discovery rate of 0.05 in a later analysis. Because HLA typing was unavailable for some donors at each locus, only the typed subset was used in association tests. Because counts were too low, seventeen rarely observed V segments, including chromosome 9 orphons, were left out of the earlier analysis of about 620 of the donors.

The cohort consisted of some 670 healthy bone marrow donors. Cohort members were all nominally healthy when sampled, although unrecorded immune exposures were likely present. The donor was CMV seronegative and belonged to the group of 380 or so seronegative cohort members. A peripheral blood sample was collected from each donor, and TCR beta sequencing was performed on peripheral blood mononuclear cells. Genomic DNA was extracted from the blood cell samples with the Qiagen DNeasy Blood Extraction Kit. The CDR3 runs 15 amino acids, cysteine and phenylalanine included. Only the CDR3 DNA stays, 45 bases, in frame from base 1. CDR1 and CDR2, looked up from the germline V gene (reference sequence), are SEHNR and FQNEAQ. V is cut by 5 bases and J by 2 bases, and the space between the germline ends is 15 bases. This clone occurred a few times. Its antigen specificity is not known. Per-base qualities were not stored, and no clone one base away is much larger.

The method behind the library was the immunoSEQ multiplex PCR assay. The multiplex PCR relied on a mix of 60 forward primers for TCR Vbeta segments and 13 reverse primers for TCR Jbeta segments. The CDR3 region of rearranged TCR beta genes was amplified from genomic DNA by a multiplex PCR assay. On the Illumina HiSeq System, the amplified TCR beta libraries were sequenced as 87-base-pair reads. For the original study's pipeline: A later analysis counted about 82 million unique TCR beta chains across the 550 to 800 repertoires, and 9.5 million to 11 million of these chains were shared by at least two donors. A nearest-neighbor algorithm error-corrected the raw reads and collapsed the reads into unique sequences, merging closely related sequences to remove PCR and sequencing errors. To assign V, D and J gene segments, CDR3 sequences were aligned to IMGT reference sequences. Each retained sequence needed at least a six-nucleotide match to both a V gene segment and a J gene segment. A rearrangement was called productive if the CDR3 had no stop codons and remained in frame with V and J, and every other rearrangement was called non-productive. Following IMGT convention, CDR3 was defined as the stretch from the second conserved V-encoded cysteine up to the conserved J-encoded phenylalanine. Sequences without an unambiguous match to a single V gene segment were excluded from the earlier analysis of a few hundred of the donors. An earlier analysis of fewer than 750 of the donors called V segments functional above 56.7% productive rearrangements and segregating when the between-donor standard deviation exceeded 5%. A statistical classification framework was developed to diagnose cytomegalovirus status using the catalog of TCR beta chain sequences. A later analysis assigned V and J genes by comparing TCR nucleotide sequences with IMGT/GENE-DB human TR gene sequences. In a later analysis, CDR3 sequences and most-parsimonious VDJ recombination scenarios were assigned using the TCRdist pipeline. In a later analysis, each TCR beta chain was defined by its CDR3 amino acid sequence together with its V-gene family, and reads without a unique V-gene family were excluded. A later analysis removed several hundred highly shared, low-generation-probability nucleotide sequences to deal with suspected cross-contamination and a sequencing artifact. In a later analysis, a clonal expansion index for each public chain was calculated from normalized within-repertoire ranks of inferred template counts. Generation probabilities in a later analysis came from a VDJ recombination model fitted to out-of-frame rearrangements, and those results were checked against IGoR. Hypergeometric tests were used in a later analysis to score TCR-TCR, TCR-HLA and TCR-CMV co-occurrence, with a repertoire-size bias correction applied to the TCR pairs. False discovery rates were estimated in a later analysis by permuting HLA or CMV assignments 20 times. In a later analysis, co-occurring TCRs were grouped using DBSCAN, and TCRdist sequence similarity was added for clustering within HLA-allele-positive subsets. Repertoires with fewer than 30,000 or more than 120,000 public chains, plus five repertoires with anomalous nucleotide sharing, were excluded from co-occurrence clustering. Imported from immuneACCESS, the table was reduced by TCRdb to in-frame sequences with V and J called. These copies leave out some clones; in studies compared against another copy, an unresolved V gene accounts for under half, and the cause of the remainder is not known. V, J and clone size are taken as reported in that table, and D and trimming were inferred from the DNA itself. The sample data list about 160,000 clones, and around 76% of these were observed just once. The ten largest clonotypes hold roughly 1.6% of the sample.

Sequenced input: PBMCs. The chain employs TRBV7-9 and TRBJ1-2; no confident D gene assignment can be made. The TCR was taken from a man aged 35 to 55 in good health and CMV-seronegative. The nucleotide sequence reads TGTGCCAGCAGCCCACAGCCCATGCTAAACTATGGCTACACCTTC. Its translation reads: CASSPQPMLNYGYTF.